Listed below are T cell receptor beta chains from one sample, sequenced in a study of PD-L1 blockade in urothelial cancer. Sequencing used immunoSEQ multiplex PCR; TCRdb keeps in-frame clones, though not all of them. The table lists 20,000 to 25,000 clones, under 95% of them singletons. Sample: PBMCs, taken around atezolizumab (anti-PD-L1) treatment. These receptors all come from a woman aged 55-69 years with urothelial cancer. CDR3s include the opening cysteine and the closing phenylalanine or tryptophan. D genes are given only for firm matches. Where a row states a size, it is once, few, many or the class of an expanded clone; other rows omit it.

length	V	J	size	D	CDR3	DNA
16	TRBV7-9	TRBJ2-1	NA	TRBD2	CASSFGLAGGYNEQFF	TGTGCCAGCAGCTTTGGGCTAGCGGGGGGTTACAATGAGCAGTTCTTC
13	TRBV27	TRBJ2-1	NA	TRBD2	CASRGEYNNEQFF	TGTGCCAGCCGGGGGGAGTACAACAATGAGCAGTTCTTC
12	TRBV5-4	TRBJ1-2	NA	NA	CASSSGNYGYTF	TGTGCCAGCAGCTCAGGGAACTATGGCTACACCTTC
17	TRBV5-1	TRBJ2-1	NA	NA	CASSPPTPGLLGNEQFF	TGCGCCAGCAGCCCACCGACCCCTGGACTGCTTGGCAATGAGCAGTTCTTC
16	TRBV9	TRBJ2-3	NA	TRBD1	CASSGFQTGRTDTQYF	TGTGCCAGCAGCGGCTTTCAGACAGGGCGCACAGATACGCAGTATTTT
16	TRBV7-2	TRBJ2-7	NA	TRBD2	CASESGGTSQSSEQYF	TGTGCCAGCGAATCGGGGGGGACTAGCCAGTCAAGCGAGCAGTACTTC
19	TRBV6-4	TRBJ2-1	NA	NA	CASREGDYLWEGRYNEQFF	TGTGCCAGCAGGGAGGGGGATTATTTGTGGGAGGGCAGGTACAATGAGCAGTTCTTC
15	TRBV7-3	TRBJ2-1	NA	NA	CASSLRGTSYNEQFF	TGTGCCAGCAGCTTAAGGGGGACTTCCTACAATGAGCAGTTCTTC
16	TRBV7-9	TRBJ2-2	NA	TRBD1	CAGTAGRQGWTGELFF	TGTGCCGGAACGGCCGGAAGACAGGGGTGGACCGGGGAGCTGTTTTTT
14	TRBV19	TRBJ2-3	NA	NA	CASRPGLGTDTQYF	TGTGCCAGCCGCCCCGGGTTGGGCACAGATACGCAGTATTTT
12	TRBV4-3	TRBJ2-3	once	NA	CASSSGGNTQYF	TGCGCCAGCAGCTCCGGGGGAAATACGCAGTATTTT
14	TRBV19	TRBJ1-1	NA	NA	CASSIGLGGPEAFF	TGTGCCAGTAGTATAGGCTTAGGGGGTCCTGAAGCTTTCTTT
14	TRBV7-8	TRBJ1-4	NA	NA	CASTKGAVNEKLFF	TGTGCCAGCACCAAAGGGGCCGTTAATGAAAAACTGTTTTTT
16	TRBV27	TRBJ2-1	NA	NA	CASSPERWSSYNEQFF	TGTGCCAGCAGCCCGGAGCGGTGGAGCTCCTACAATGAGCAGTTCTTC
18	TRBV7-7	TRBJ1-5	NA	TRBD1	CASSFGTGTGNPHQPQHF	TGTGCCAGCAGCTTCGGGACCGGGACAGGAAACCCTCATCAGCCCCAGCATTTT
16	TRBV5-6	TRBJ2-2	NA	TRBD1	CASSSGQGAFRGELFF	TGTGCCAGCAGCTCGGGACAGGGGGCTTTCAGGGGGGAGCTGTTTTTT
16	TRBV18	TRBJ1-4	NA	TRBD1	CASSPVRRQGHEKLFF	TGTGCCAGCTCACCAGTCAGGAGACAGGGACATGAAAAACTGTTTTTT
14	TRBV6-5	TRBJ2-7	NA	NA	CASSYSRTHYEQYF	TGTGCCAGCAGTTACTCGCGGACTCACTACGAGCAGTACTTC
19	TRBV6-4	TRBJ2-1	NA	TRBD1	CASSARDRTPLAKVWEQFF	TGTGCCAGCAGTGCGCGGGACAGGACTCCCCTTGCTAAGGTATGGGAGCAGTTCTTC
17	TRBV5-1	TRBJ1-3	NA	NA	CASSRAGENFSGNTIYF	TGCGCCAGCAGCCGTGCTGGAGAAAACTTCTCTGGAAACACCATATATTTT
15	TRBV11-2	TRBJ2-3	NA	NA	CASSSPGHSTDTQYF	TGTGCCAGCAGCTCTCCGGGACACAGCACAGATACGCAGTATTTT
19	TRBV5-1	TRBJ2-7	NA	NA	CASSVPGTSSGTGTYEQYF	TGCGCCAGCAGCGTACCCGGGACTAGTTCGGGGACAGGGACCTACGAGCAGTACTTC
14	TRBV6-1	TRBJ2-7	once	NA	CASSESWGSYEQYF	TGTGCCAGCAGTGAAAGTTGGGGCTCTTACGAGCAGTACTTC
15	TRBV5-1	TRBJ2-7	NA	TRBD1	CASSLTWDSRYEQYF	TGCGCCAGCAGCTTGACATGGGACAGTCGCTACGAGCAGTACTTC
13	TRBV7-9	TRBJ2-7	NA	TRBD2	CASGGREEYEQYF	TGTGCCAGCGGTGGTCGGGAGGAGTACGAGCAGTACTTC
17	TRBV7-8	TRBJ2-2	NA	NA	CASTQDAWQGNTGELFF	TGTGCCAGCACACAAGACGCCTGGCAGGGGAACACCGGGGAGCTGTTTTTT
16	TRBV28	TRBJ1-5	NA	NA	CASSPTRGMGNQPQHF	TGTGCCAGCAGCCCCACCAGAGGGATGGGTAATCAGCCCCAGCATTTT
17	TRBV7-6	TRBJ1-5	NA	NA	CASSLVAGRALGQPQHF	TGTGCCAGCAGCTTAGTAGCGGGACGGGCCCTTGGTCAGCCCCAGCATTTT
13	TRBV6-5	TRBJ2-7	few	NA	CASSYCLACEQYF	TGTGCCAGCAGTTACTGTCTAGCTTGCGAGCAGTACTTC
15	TRBV19	TRBJ2-2	NA	NA	CASSPRGSNTGELFF	TGTGCCAGTAGTCCGCGGGGCAGTAACACCGGGGAGCTGTTTTTT
16	TRBV13	TRBJ2-5	NA	TRBD1	CASSFVLGTEQETQYF	TGTGCCAGCAGCTTCGTTTTAGGGACAGAACAAGAGACCCAGTACTTC
16	TRBV4-1	TRBJ2-1	NA	TRBD1	CASSQEWDRGNNEQFF	TGCGCCAGCAGCCAAGAATGGGACAGGGGAAACAATGAGCAGTTCTTC
14	TRBV28	TRBJ2-7	NA	TRBD1	CAVDPGTASYEQYF	TGTGCCGTTGACCCCGGGACAGCCTCCTACGAGCAGTACTTC
16	TRBV5-5	TRBJ1-5	NA	NA	CASSPQGRVANQPQHF	TGTGCCAGCAGCCCCCAGGGGAGGGTGGCAAATCAGCCCCAGCATTTT
13	TRBV7-2	TRBJ2-5	NA	NA	CASSLGIQETQYF	TGTGCCAGCAGCCTCGGGATTCAAGAGACCCAGTACTTC
15	TRBV7-9	TRBJ2-7	NA	NA	CASSLAGAGPSEQYF	TGTGCCAGCAGCTTAGCTGGAGCTGGTCCGAGCGAGCAGTACTTC
15	TRBV7-9	TRBJ2-3	NA	TRBD1	CASSPGQGYTDTQYF	TGTGCCAGCAGCCCTGGACAGGGGTACACAGATACGCAGTATTTT
12	TRBV19	TRBJ2-3	NA	NA	CASSVQGDTQYF	TGTGCCAGTAGTGTACAGGGAGATACGCAGTATTTT
15	TRBV5-1	TRBJ2-1	NA	TRBD1	CASSWTGGSYNEQFF	TGCGCCAGCAGCTGGACAGGGGGCTCCTACAATGAGCAGTTCTTC
14	TRBV21-1	TRBJ2-1	few	NA	CAMLLSAAGEGQFF	TGTGCCATGTTGCTAAGCGCAGCGGGAGAGGGGCAGTTCTTC
17	TRBV27	TRBJ2-1	NA	TRBD1	CASNPHSGTGSPGGQFF	TGTGCCAGCAACCCTCACAGCGGGACAGGGTCTCCTGGGGGGCAGTTCTTC
15	TRBV4-3	TRBJ1-2	once	NA	CASSQDRAGGEGYTF	TGCGCCAGCAGCCAAGATCGGGCAGGAGGAGAAGGCTACACCTTC
13	TRBV2	TRBJ1-1	NA	NA	CASSAARGTEAFF	TGTGCCAGCAGTGCAGCCAGGGGCACTGAAGCTTTCTTT
16	TRBV5-1	TRBJ2-1	NA	TRBD2	CASSLGLAASYNEQFF	TGCGCCAGCAGCTTAGGACTAGCGGCCTCCTACAATGAGCAGTTCTTC
13	TRBV11-2	TRBJ1-1	NA	NA	CASSLRENTEAFF	TGTGCCAGCAGTTTGAGGGAGAACACTGAAGCTTTCTTT
13	TRBV29-1	TRBJ1-2	NA	TRBD1	CSVEDRGLHGYTF	TGCAGCGTGGAGGACAGGGGGCTTCATGGCTACACCTTC
12	TRBV10-3	TRBJ1-2	once	NA	CALRGSNYGYTF	TGTGCCCTGCGGGGGTCTAACTATGGCTACACCTTC
11	TRBV28	TRBJ2-7	NA	NA	CASSFMREQYF	TGTGCCAGCAGTTTTATGCGGGAGCAGTACTTC
15	TRBV6-6	TRBJ2-2	NA	TRBD1	CASGSGTANTGELFF	TGTGCCAGCGGATCCGGGACAGCGAACACCGGGGAGCTGTTTTTT
15	TRBV11-2	TRBJ2-7	NA	NA	CASSSPAARLYEQYF	TGTGCCAGCAGCTCCCCAGCGGCCCGGCTCTACGAGCAGTACTTC
12	TRBV19	TRBJ2-5	NA	TRBD2	CATSGGRETQYF	TGTGCCACGTCGGGGGGACGAGAGACCCAGTACTTC
15	TRBV4-3	TRBJ2-7	NA	NA	CASSQDLGETYEQYF	TGCGCCAGCAGCCAAGATCTCGGGGAGACCTACGAGCAGTACTTC
16	TRBV5-6	TRBJ2-2	NA	TRBD2	CASSLLAGGPAGELFF	TGTGCCAGCAGCTTGCTAGCGGGGGGGCCGGCCGGGGAGCTGTTTTTT
14	TRBV4-1	TRBJ1-4	NA	TRBD1	CASSQQGAYEKLFF	TGCGCCAGCAGCCAGCAGGGGGCGTACGAAAAACTGTTTTTT
14	TRBV10-1	TRBJ2-1	NA	TRBD1	CASSEGTVYNEQFF	TGCGCCAGCAGTGAGGGGACAGTATACAATGAGCAGTTCTTC
15	TRBV6-5	TRBJ2-7	NA	TRBD1	CASTEPDRDSYEQYF	TGTGCCAGCACCGAGCCGGACAGGGATTCCTACGAGCAGTACTTC
12	TRBV7-2	TRBJ2-7	NA	NA	CASSLIRYEQYF	TGTGCCAGCAGCTTAATTCGTTACGAGCAGTACTTC